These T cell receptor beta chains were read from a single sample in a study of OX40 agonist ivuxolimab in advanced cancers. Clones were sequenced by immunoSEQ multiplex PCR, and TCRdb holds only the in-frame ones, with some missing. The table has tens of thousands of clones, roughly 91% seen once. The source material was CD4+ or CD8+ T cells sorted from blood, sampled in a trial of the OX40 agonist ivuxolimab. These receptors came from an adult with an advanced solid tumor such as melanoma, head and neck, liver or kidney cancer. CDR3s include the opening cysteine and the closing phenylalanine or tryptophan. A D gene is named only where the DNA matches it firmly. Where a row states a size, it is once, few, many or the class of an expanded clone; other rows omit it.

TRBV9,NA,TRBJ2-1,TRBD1,CASSAGQGNGNLFF,TGTGCCAGCAGCGCGGGACAGGGGAACGGGAACCTTTTCTTC
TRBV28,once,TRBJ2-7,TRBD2,CASLNAGTSGRARGEQYF,TGTGCCAGCTTGAACGCCGGGACTAGCGGGAGGGCCAGGGGCGAGCAGTACTTC
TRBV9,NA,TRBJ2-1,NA,CASSVQGRRYNEQFF,TGTGCCAGCAGCGTACAGGGGAGGCGCTACAATGAGCAGTTCTTC
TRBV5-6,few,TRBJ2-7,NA,CASSLGVAEQYF,TGTGCCAGCAGCTTAGGGGTAGCCGAGCAGTACTTC
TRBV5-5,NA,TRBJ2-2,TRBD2,CASSSGTSGRITGELFF,TGTGCCAGCAGCTCTGGGACTAGCGGGAGGATCACCGGGGAGCTGTTTTTT
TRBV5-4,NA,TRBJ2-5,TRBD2,CASSNRGHGGSGMETQYF,TGTGCCAGCAGCAACCGAGGCCATGGGGGTAGCGGGATGGAGACCCAGTACTTC
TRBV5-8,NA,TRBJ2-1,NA,CASRRRGEQFF,TGTGCCAGCCGCCGTCGTGGTGAGCAGTTCTTC
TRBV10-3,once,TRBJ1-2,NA,CAISENRYYGYTF,TGTGCCATCAGTGAGAACAGGTACTATGGCTACACCTTC
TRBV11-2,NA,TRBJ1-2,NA,CASSRDKNYGYTF,TGTGCCAGCAGCCGGGACAAAAACTATGGCTACACCTTC
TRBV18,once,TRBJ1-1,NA,CASSPGAGRNTEAFF,TGTGCCAGCTCACCAGGGGCAGGGAGGAACACTGAAGCTTTCTTT
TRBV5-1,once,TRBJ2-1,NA,CASSLATYEQFF,TGCGCCAGCAGCTTGGCCACTTATGAGCAGTTCTTC
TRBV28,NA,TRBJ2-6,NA,CASGDSGANVLTF,TGTGCCAGCGGAGACTCTGGGGCCAACGTCCTGACTTTC
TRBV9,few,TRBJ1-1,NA,CASSAQGNTEAFF,TGTGCCAGCAGCGCACAGGGAAACACTGAAGCTTTCTTT
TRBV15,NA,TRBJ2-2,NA,CATRWQNTGELFF,TGTGCCACCAGATGGCAGAACACCGGGGAGCTGTTTTTT
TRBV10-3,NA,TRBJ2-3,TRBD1,CAISDQGQGADTQYF,TGTGCCATCAGTGACCAGGGACAGGGGGCAGATACGCAGTATTTT
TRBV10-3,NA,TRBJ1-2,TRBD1,CAISEGGHSNYGYTF,TGTGCCATCAGTGAAGGGGGCCATTCTAACTATGGCTACACCTTC